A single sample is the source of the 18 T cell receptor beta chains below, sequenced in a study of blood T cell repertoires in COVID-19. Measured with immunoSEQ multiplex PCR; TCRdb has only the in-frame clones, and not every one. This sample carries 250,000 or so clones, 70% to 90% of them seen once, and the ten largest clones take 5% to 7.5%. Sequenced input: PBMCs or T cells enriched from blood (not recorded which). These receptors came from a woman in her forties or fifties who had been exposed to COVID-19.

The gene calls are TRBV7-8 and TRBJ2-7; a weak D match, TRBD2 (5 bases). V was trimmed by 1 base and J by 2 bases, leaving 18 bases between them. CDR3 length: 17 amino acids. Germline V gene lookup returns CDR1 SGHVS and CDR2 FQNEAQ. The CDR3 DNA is TGTGCCAGCAGCTTAGTTAAAGGGAGCATCGTAGCCTACGAGCAGTACTTC. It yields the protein CASSLVKGSIVAYEQYF.

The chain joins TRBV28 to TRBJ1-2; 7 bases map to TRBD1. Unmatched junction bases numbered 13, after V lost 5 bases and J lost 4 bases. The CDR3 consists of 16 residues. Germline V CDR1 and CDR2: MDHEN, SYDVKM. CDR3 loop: CASSPGDSERIYGYTF. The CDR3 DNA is TGTGCCAGCAGTCCAGGGGACAGCGAGAGGATCTATGGCTACACCTTC.

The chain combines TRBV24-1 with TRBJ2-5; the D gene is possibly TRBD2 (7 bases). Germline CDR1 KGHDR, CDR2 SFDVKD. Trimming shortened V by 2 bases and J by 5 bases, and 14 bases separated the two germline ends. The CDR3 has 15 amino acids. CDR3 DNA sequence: TGTGCCACCAGTGATTGGGAGGGGGGGAAGGAGACCCAGTACTTC. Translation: CATSDWEGGKETQYF.

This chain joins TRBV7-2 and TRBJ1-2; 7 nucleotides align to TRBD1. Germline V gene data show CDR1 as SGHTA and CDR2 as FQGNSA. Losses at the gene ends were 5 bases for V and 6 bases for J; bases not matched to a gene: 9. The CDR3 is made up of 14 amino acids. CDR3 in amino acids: CASSPREGANGYTF. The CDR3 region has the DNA TGTGCCAGCAGCCCCCGGGAGGGGGCGAATGGCTACACCTTC.

CDR3 amino acids: CASSLQGFNTIYF. DNA of the CDR3: TGTGCCAGCAGCTTGCAGGGCTTCAACACCATATATTTT. V usage is TRBV5-4 and J usage is TRBJ1-3, with D perhaps TRBD1 (5 bases). The CDR3 is made up of 13 amino acids. V was pared by 1 base and J by 7 bases, with 9 bases between. CDR1 SGHNT and CDR2 YYREEE come from the germline V gene (reference sequence).

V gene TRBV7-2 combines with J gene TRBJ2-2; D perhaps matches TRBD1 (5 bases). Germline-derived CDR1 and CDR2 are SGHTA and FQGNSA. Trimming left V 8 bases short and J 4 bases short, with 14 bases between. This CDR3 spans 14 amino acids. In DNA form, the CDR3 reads TGTGCCAGCCAGGGATCAAGACCCACCGGGGAGCTGTTTTTT. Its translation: CASQGSRPTGELFF.

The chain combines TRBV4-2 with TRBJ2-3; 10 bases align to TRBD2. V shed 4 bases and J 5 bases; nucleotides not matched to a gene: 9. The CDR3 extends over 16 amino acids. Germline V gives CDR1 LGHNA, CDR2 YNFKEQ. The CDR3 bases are TGTGCCAGCAGCCCGGTACTAGCGGGGCTGGGAGATACGCAGTATTTT. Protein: CASSPVLAGLGDTQYF.

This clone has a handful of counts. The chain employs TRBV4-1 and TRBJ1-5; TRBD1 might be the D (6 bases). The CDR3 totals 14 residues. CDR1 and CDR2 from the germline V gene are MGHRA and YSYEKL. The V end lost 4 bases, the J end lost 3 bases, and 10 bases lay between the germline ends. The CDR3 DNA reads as TGCGCCAGCAGCCGCACAGGGTACAATCAGCCCCAGCATTTT. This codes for CASSRTGYNQPQHF.

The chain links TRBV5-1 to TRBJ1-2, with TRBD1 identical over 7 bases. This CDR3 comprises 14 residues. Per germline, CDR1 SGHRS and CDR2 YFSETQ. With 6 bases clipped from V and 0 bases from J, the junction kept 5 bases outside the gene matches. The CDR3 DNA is TGCGCCAGCACACAGGGGCCGGCTAACTATGGCTACACCTTC. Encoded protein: CASTQGPANYGYTF.

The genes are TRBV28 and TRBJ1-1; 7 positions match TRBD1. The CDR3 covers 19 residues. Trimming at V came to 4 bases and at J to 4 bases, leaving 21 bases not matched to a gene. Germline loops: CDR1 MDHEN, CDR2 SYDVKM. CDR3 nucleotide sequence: TGTGCCAGCAGTTCAATTATTAGGGACAGTTTAATTGGGAGCACTGAAGCTTTCTTT. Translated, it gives CASSSIIRDSLIGSTEAFF.

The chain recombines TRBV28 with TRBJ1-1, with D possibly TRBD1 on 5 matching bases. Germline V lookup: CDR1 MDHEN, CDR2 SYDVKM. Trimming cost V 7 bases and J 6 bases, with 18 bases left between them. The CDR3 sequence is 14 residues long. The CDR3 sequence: CASKAPGILAEAFF. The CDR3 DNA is TGTGCCAGCAAAGCCCCAGGGATTCTTGCTGAAGCTTTCTTT.

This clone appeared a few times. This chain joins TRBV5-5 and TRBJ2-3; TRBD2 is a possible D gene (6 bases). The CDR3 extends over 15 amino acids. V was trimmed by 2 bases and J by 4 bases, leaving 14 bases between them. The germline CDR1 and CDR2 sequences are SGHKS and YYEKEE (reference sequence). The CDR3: CASSLFVGGSDTQYF. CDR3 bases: TGTGCCAGCAGCTTATTTGTCGGGGGTTCAGATACGCAGTATTTT.

The CDR3 region is CASGTGSTGELFF. CDR3 coding DNA: TGTGCCTCCGGGACAGGGTCCACCGGGGAGCTGTTTTTT. The chain joins TRBV19 to TRBJ2-2; TRBD1 matches 9 bases. This CDR3 spans 13 amino acids. Trimming cost V 11 bases and J 4 bases; bases outside gene matches: 5. In germline, CDR1 is LNHDA, CDR2 SQIVND (reference sequence).

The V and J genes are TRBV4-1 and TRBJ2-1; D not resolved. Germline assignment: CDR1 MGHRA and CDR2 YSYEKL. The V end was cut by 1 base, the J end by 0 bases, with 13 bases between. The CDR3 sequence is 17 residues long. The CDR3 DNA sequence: TGCGCCAGCAGCCAAGTGGTGCTTCGGAGCTCCTACAATGAGCAGTTCTTC. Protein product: CASSQVVLRSSYNEQFF.

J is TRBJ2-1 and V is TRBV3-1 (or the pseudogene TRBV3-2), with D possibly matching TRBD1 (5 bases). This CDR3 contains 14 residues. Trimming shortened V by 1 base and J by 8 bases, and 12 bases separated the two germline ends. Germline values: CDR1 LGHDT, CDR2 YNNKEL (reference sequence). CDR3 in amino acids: CASSQVDTWDEQFF. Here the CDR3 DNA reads TGTGCCAGCAGCCAAGTGGACACCTGGGATGAGCAGTTCTTC.

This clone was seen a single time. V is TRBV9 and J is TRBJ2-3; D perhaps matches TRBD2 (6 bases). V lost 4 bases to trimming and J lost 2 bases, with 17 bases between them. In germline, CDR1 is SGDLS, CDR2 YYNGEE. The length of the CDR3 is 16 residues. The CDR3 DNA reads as TGTGCCAGCAGCCCTGAGAGCGGGCTAATCACAGATACGCAGTATTTT. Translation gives CASSPESGLITDTQYF.

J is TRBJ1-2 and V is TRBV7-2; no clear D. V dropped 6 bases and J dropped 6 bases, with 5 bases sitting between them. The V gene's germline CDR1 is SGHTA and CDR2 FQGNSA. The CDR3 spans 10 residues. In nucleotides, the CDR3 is TGTGCCAGCAGACTCAATGGCTACACCTTC. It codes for CASRLNGYTF.

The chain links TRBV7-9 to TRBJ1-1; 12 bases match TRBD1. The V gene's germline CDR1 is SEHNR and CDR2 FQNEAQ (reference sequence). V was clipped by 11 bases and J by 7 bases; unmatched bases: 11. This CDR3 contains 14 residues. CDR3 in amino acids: CAWGQGATILEAFF. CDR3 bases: TGTGCCTGGGGACAGGGGGCTACAATCCTTGAAGCTTTCTTT. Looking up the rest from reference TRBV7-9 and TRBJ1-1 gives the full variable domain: DTGVSQNPRHKITKRGQNVTFRCDPISEHNRLYWYRQTLGQGPEFLTYFQNEAQLEKSRLLSDRFSAERPKGSFSTLEIQRTEQGDSAMYLCAWGQGATILEAFFGQGTRLTVV.